This TCR beta chain is drawn from a study of sequential checkpoint blockade in melanoma. Generated by immunoSEQ multiplex PCR, the TCRdb table keeps only in-frame clones and is missing some. This table has roughly 8,400 clones, around 74% appearing once. Treatment meaning: randomized to nivolumab then ipilimumab (arm A) or the reverse (arm B). The input for sequencing was CD8+ T cells sorted from blood (inferred from file names), taken from a patient given nivolumab and ipilimumab in sequence. The TCR sequence derives from a human donor with melanoma.

This CDR3 reads CASSQDKAGGPDTQYF. In DNA, the CDR3 is TGTGCCAGCAGCCAAGATAAAGCGGGGGGTCCAGATACGCAGTATTTT. The chain recombines TRBV4-2 with TRBJ2-3, with 9 bases identical to TRBD2. V gave up 0 bases and J gave up 4 bases; unmatched junction bases: 5. This CDR3 has 16 amino acids. Germline V lookup: CDR1 LGHNA, CDR2 YNFKEQ.